One sample yielded the 31 T cell receptor beta chains listed below, sequenced in a study of T cells in Graves' hyperthyroidism and ophthalmopathy. The TCR beta CDR3 regions underwent amplification using RNA transcripts as the source. First-round RT-PCR targeting the TCR CDR3 was performed with the HTBI primer set. In TCRdb, the multiplex PCR reads were re-called with MiXCR into one record per CDR3 protein. Of about 560,000 distinct CDR3 sequences listed, approximately 15% are singletons. Material for sequencing was blood. These receptors were obtained from a woman aged 18-29 years with Graves' hyperthyroidism.

This clonotype came up a few times. This chain joins TRBV11-1 and TRBJ2-3; D is perhaps TRBD1 or TRBD2 (5 bases each). CDR3 length equals 16 residues. The V and J ends lost 2 bases and 1 base respectively, with 13 bases between them. CDR1 is SGHAT, CDR2 FQDESV, per germline (reference sequence). The CDR3 reads CASSLITGRGTDTQYF. The CDR3 DNA follows: TGTGCCAGCAGCTTAATAACGGGACGAGGCACAGATACGCAGTATTTT.

This clonotype was observed a few times. The rearrangement links TRBV10-1 to TRBJ2-1; D possibly corresponds to TRBD2 (5 bases). Trimming pared 3 bases from V and 5 bases from J, leaving 20 bases between. Germline CDR1 is WNHNN and CDR2 is SYGVQD (reference sequence). The CDR3 is 17 amino acids. DNA for the CDR3: TGCGCCAGCAGTGACCTCCGCGTGGGAGCAAGCAACAATGAGCAGTTCTTC. This encodes CASSDLRVGASNNEQFF.

The chain combines TRBV29-1 with TRBJ1-5; D call uncertain. This CDR3 region has 14 residues. Between the trimmed V and J ends, which lost 4 bases and 2 bases, there was a span of 12 bases. CDR1 SQVTM and CDR2 ANQGSEA come from the germline V gene. CDR3 DNA: TGCAGCGTTGCGGTGGCAGGTGGCAATCAGCCCCAGCATTTT. It is translated as CSVAVAGGNQPQHF.

This clonotype came up many times. The V call is TRBV6-2 or TRBV6-3, the J call TRBJ2-1, with TRBD2 identical over 13 bases. CDR1 is MNHEY and CDR2 is SVGEGT in the germline V gene. With V trimmed by 10 bases and J by 6 bases, 6 bases remained unmatched. This CDR3 has 14 amino acids. CDR3 loop: CAIQRTSGSNEQFF. CDR3 sequence (DNA): TGTGCCATCCAGCGGACTAGCGGGAGCAATGAGCAGTTCTTC.

This clonotype was seen a handful of times. The genes are TRBV2 and TRBJ1-6; D ambiguous. CDR1 is SNHLY, CDR2 FYNNEI, per germline. The CDR3 contains 13 residues. V was shortened by 4 bases and J by 6 bases, with 7 bases between the two germline ends. In nucleotides, the CDR3 is TGTGCCAGCAGTGTAAAGCCTAATTCACCCCTCCACTTT. Amino acid sequence: CASSVKPNSPLHF.

In the case of this clonotype: This may be a read error: a much more frequent sequence differs by one nucleotide. The chain combines TRBV11-2 with TRBJ2-7; 8 bases map to TRBD2. CDR3 size: 15 residues. CDR1 and CDR2 from the germline V gene are SGHAT and FQNNGV. The trim removed 9 bases at V and 0 bases at J, leaving 10 bases unmatched. The CDR3 nucleotides read TGTGCCAGGAGACTTAGCGGGACCCCCTCCTACGAGCAGTACTTC. Amino acid sequence: CARRLSGTPSYEQYF. The full variable domain, with the rest looked up from reference TRBV11-2 and TRBJ2-7, is EAGVAQSPRYKIIEKRQSVAFWCNPISGHATLYWYQQILGQGPKLLIQFQNNGVVDDSQLPKDRFSAERLKGVDSTLKIQPAKLEDSAVYLCARRLSGTPSYEQYFGPGTRLTVT.

This clonotype was seen ten or more times. The chain combines TRBV24-1 with TRBJ2-7, with TRBD1 matching 10 bases. CDR3 size: 18 residues. Germline V lookup: CDR1 KGHDR, CDR2 SFDVKD. Trimming removed 3 bases from V and 3 bases from J; junction bases left unmatched: 13. The CDR3 region is CATSDLPGDRDRGYEQYF. The CDR3, as DNA: TGTGCCACCAGTGATCTACCCGGCGACCGGGACAGGGGCTACGAGCAGTACTTC.

This clonotype has at least ten counts. The chain links TRBV5-8 to TRBJ2-5, with D perhaps TRBD1 or TRBD2 (6 bases each). The germline V gene encodes CDR1 SGHTS and CDR2 YDEGEE. The CDR3 totals 14 residues. V lost 4 bases, J lost 2 bases, and 12 bases lay in between. DNA of the CDR3: TGTGCCAGCAGCCTGTGGGGGGCACAAGAGACCCAGTACTTC. This codes for CASSLWGAQETQYF.

A note on this clonotype: Relative to the germline gene, one junction end is altered; a read error may explain this. This sequence joins TRBV28 and TRBJ1-1; 7 bases fit TRBD1. The CDR3 loop spans 15 amino acids. Germline V gene lookup returns CDR1 MDHEN and CDR2 SYDVKM. The chain's CDR3 is CVSSFHRDRNTEAFF. DNA for the CDR3: TGTGTCAGCAGTTTCCACCGGGACAGGAACACTGAAGCTTTCTTT.

Many counts were recorded for this clonotype. This chain links TRBV3-1 with TRBJ1-1; D is unresolved. This CDR3 has 11 amino acids. Germline V gene lookup returns CDR1 LGHDT and CDR2 YNNKEL (reference sequence). The V end lost 3 bases, the J end lost 9 bases, and 8 bases lay between the germline ends. The CDR3 sequence: CASSQDRQAFF. The CDR3 region has the DNA TGTGCCAGCAGCCAGGACCGTCAAGCTTTCTTT.

This clonotype was recorded at least ten times. The J gene is TRBJ2-7, the V gene TRBV5-1; D remains ambiguous. Germline V CDR1 and CDR2: SGHRS, YFSETQ. This CDR3 has 13 residues. The V and J ends lost 1 base and 5 bases respectively, with 10 bases between them. This chain's CDR3 is CASSLSGRNEQYF. For the CDR3, the DNA is TGCGCCAGCAGCTTGTCTGGAAGGAACGAGCAGTACTTC.

The sample holds many counts of this clonotype. The chain couples TRBV20-1 to TRBJ2-7; D possibly corresponds to TRBD2 (6 bases). Trimming shortened V by 2 bases and J by 1 base, and 15 bases separated the two germline ends. The CDR3 contains 15 residues. Germline values: CDR1 DFQATT, CDR2 SNEGSKA (reference sequence). CDR3 sequence: CSARNLAHNSYEQYF. CDR3 sequence (DNA): TGCAGTGCTAGAAATCTAGCGCACAATTCCTACGAGCAGTACTTC.

The chain carries TRBV7-2 and TRBJ1-2, with 9 nucleotides matching TRBD1. Germline CDR1 SGHTA, CDR2 FQGNSA. J gave up 4 bases and V 5 bases, and 11 bases lay outside the gene matches. The CDR3 loop spans 16 amino acids. The chain's CDR3 is CASSRPGTGFGYGYTF. The CDR3 DNA is TGTGCCAGCAGCAGGCCCGGGACAGGGTTTGGCTATGGCTACACCTTC.

V is TRBV4-1 and J is TRBJ2-2; TRBD2 might be the D (6 bases). V was clipped by 3 bases and J by 0 bases, with 11 bases between them. In germline, CDR1 is MGHRA, CDR2 YSYEKL. The CDR3 contains 16 residues. CDR3 coding DNA: TGCGCCAGCAGCCATGAGGAGGGGTCGAACACCGGGGAGCTGTTTTTT. Amino acid sequence: CASSHEEGSNTGELFF.

This clonotype was seen at least ten times. J is TRBJ2-5 and V is TRBV24-1; D is unclear. This CDR3 contains 12 residues. Per the germline V gene, CDR1 is KGHDR and CDR2 is SFDVKD. The V gene lost 3 bases and the J gene lost 4 bases, with 5 bases spanning the gap. The CDR3 loop reads CATSDRVETQYF. In DNA form, the CDR3 reads TGTGCCACCAGTGATAGGGTAGAGACCCAGTACTTC.

This clonotype was recorded at least ten times. The rearrangement links TRBV5-1 to TRBJ1-1; D unclear. The CDR3 is 15 residues long. V lost 5 bases to trimming and J lost 5 bases, with 19 bases between them. Germline V CDR1 and CDR2: SGHRS, YFSETQ. CDR3 nucleotides: TGCGCCAGCAGTCACAACAAACTTGGGGATACTGAAGCTTTCTTT. Amino acid sequence: CASSHNKLGDTEAFF.

This clonotype has a handful of counts. V is TRBV12-3 or TRBV12-4 and J is TRBJ1-6; the match to TRBD1 covers 7 bases. V lost 5 bases, J lost 4 bases, and 5 bases stayed unmatched. This CDR3 is 15 amino acids long. The CDR3 nucleotides are TGTGCCAGCAGTGCCGGGACAGCGTATAATTCACCCCTCCACTTT. It translates to CASSAGTAYNSPLHF.

This clonotype was seen repeatedly, ten times or more. At one end, the junction sequence differs from germline, possibly due to a read error. This chain links TRBV7-9 with TRBJ2-1; TRBD2 matches 7 bases. Germline CDR1 and CDR2: SEHNR and FQNEAQ (reference sequence). The CDR3 length is 13 residues. The CDR3 reads CAGLADTYNEQFF. The CDR3 nucleotides are TGCGCCGGGCTAGCGGATACCTACAATGAGCAGTTCTTC.

CDR3 sequence: CATSDSGYNSPLHF. CDR3 in DNA: TGTGCCACCAGTGATAGCGGCTATAATTCACCCCTCCACTTT. The chain couples TRBV24-1 to TRBJ1-6, with D unclear. Trimming cost V 3 bases and J 3 bases, with 5 bases left between them. Germline assignment: CDR1 KGHDR and CDR2 SFDVKD. This CDR3 comprises 14 residues.

Many counts were recorded for this clonotype. The CDR3 loop is CATKSWETGINTGELFF. CDR3 nucleotides: TGTGCCACCAAATCGTGGGAGACAGGGATCAACACCGGGGAGCTGTTTTTT. The chain recombines TRBV27 with TRBJ2-2, with TRBD1 matching 7 bases. CDR3 size: 17 residues. The V segment lost 10 bases and the J segment 2 bases; nucleotides outside the gene matches: 16. CDR1 MNHEY and CDR2 SMNVEV come from the germline V gene (reference sequence).

The sample holds a few counts of this clonotype. The V call is TRBV3-1, the J call TRBJ1-5; D uncertain. Germline values: CDR1 LGHDT, CDR2 YNNKEL (reference sequence). Trimming left V 6 bases short and J 0 bases short, with 9 bases between. The CDR3 has 14 amino acids. CDR3 sequence (DNA): TGTGCCAGCAGGTCAAGTTATAGCAATCAGCCCCAGCATTTT. Its protein is CASRSSYSNQPQHF.

Concerning this clonotype itself: A read error is possible here, since a much larger clone lies one base away. The chain employs TRBV7-2 and TRBJ2-7; D is unresolved. V lost 6 bases to trimming and J lost 5 bases, with 8 bases between them. Germline V gene lookup returns CDR1 SGHTA and CDR2 FQGNSA. The CDR3 spans 11 residues. CDR3 residues: CASRSFDEQYF. CDR3 bases: TGTGCCAGCAGATCCTTTGACGAGCAGTACTTC.

This clonotype has a handful of counts. The gene calls are TRBV19 and TRBJ2-7; D gene ambiguous. Germline CDR1 reads LNHDA; CDR2 reads SQIVND (reference sequence). The CDR3 length is 14 residues. Deletions cut 3 bases from V and 0 bases from J, with 9 bases between. The CDR3 spells CASSIRQFSYEQYF. The CDR3 bases are TGTGCCAGTAGTATTCGTCAGTTCTCCTACGAGCAGTACTTC. Variable domain in full (rest from reference TRBV19 and TRBJ2-7): DGGITQSPKYLFRKEGQNVTLSCEQNLNHDAMYWYRQDPGQGLRLIYYSQIVNDFQKGDIAEGYSVSREKKESFPLTVTSAQKNPTAFYLCASSIRQFSYEQYFGPGTRLTVT.

The genes are TRBV3-1 and TRBJ1-1; TRBD1 agrees at 8 bases. Germline V gives CDR1 LGHDT, CDR2 YNNKEL (reference sequence). The CDR3 extends over 16 amino acids. The V and J ends lost 1 base and 11 bases, in that order; junction bases with no gene match: 15. CDR3 nucleotide sequence: TGTGCCAGCAGCCAAGTCGCCGGGACAGGAAGCCTCGGGGCTTTCTTT. It is translated as CASSQVAGTGSLGAFF. The full variable domain, in which reference TRBV3-1 and TRBJ1-1 provide the parts outside the CDR3, is DTAVSQTPKYLVTQMGNDKSIKCEQNLGHDTMYWYKQDSKKFLKIMFSYNNKELIINETVPNRFSPKSPDKAHLNLHINSLELGDSAVYFCASSQVAGTGSLGAFFGQGTRLTVV.

This clonotype has ten or more counts. The chain links TRBV25-1 to TRBJ1-5; D gene unclear. This CDR3 spans 12 amino acids. The germline V gene encodes CDR1 MGHDK and CDR2 SYGVNS. V was clipped by 5 bases and J by 9 bases, with 11 bases between them. For the CDR3, the DNA is TGTGCCAGCAGTCCACGGACGGGGCCCCAGCATTTT. This codes for CASSPRTGPQHF.

The chain uses TRBV10-2 and TRBJ2-3; D unresolved. The V end lost 8 bases, the J end lost 6 bases, and 21 bases lay between the germline ends. The CDR3 loop spans 15 amino acids. Germline-derived CDR1 and CDR2 are WSHSY and SAAADI. The CDR3 bases are TGCGCCAGCCAAGGACCGGGCTTTTGGACCGATACGCAGTATTTT. Protein sequence: CASQGPGFWTDTQYF.

This clonotype appeared a few times. This rearrangement joins TRBV7-2 to TRBJ1-6; D unresolved. V shed 5 bases and J shed 7 bases, with 12 bases lying between them. Germline-derived CDR1 and CDR2 are SGHTA and FQGNSA. There are 14 residues in the CDR3. CDR3 coding DNA: TGTGCCAGCAGCCACCGCCCGGGCAATTCACCCCTCCACTTT. Translation gives CASSHRPGNSPLHF.

In its sample, this clonotype was seen a few times. The gene calls are TRBV7-9 and TRBJ2-1; tentatively, D is TRBD1 (6 bases). The germline V and J ends were trimmed by 5 bases and 8 bases, with 10 bases remaining between them. The CDR3 loop spans 12 amino acids. The germline V gene encodes CDR1 SEHNR and CDR2 FQNEAQ (reference sequence). The CDR3 protein is CASSLPGDEQFF. The CDR3 DNA reads TGTGCCAGCAGCCTCCCAGGGGATGAGCAGTTCTTC. Filled out from reference TRBV7-9 and TRBJ2-1, the complete variable domain reads DTGVSQNPRHKITKRGQNVTFRCDPISEHNRLYWYRQTLGQGPEFLTYFQNEAQLEKSRLLSDRFSAERPKGSFSTLEIQRTEQGDSAMYLCASSLPGDEQFFGPGTRLTVL.

This clonotype has a handful of counts. CDR3 nucleotides: TGCAGCGTTGGACAGGGGTCCTACAATGAGCAGTTCTTC. Translated, it gives CSVGQGSYNEQFF. V usage is TRBV29-1 and J usage is TRBJ2-1, with TRBD1 matching 8 bases. Looked up from germline, CDR1 is SQVTM and CDR2 is ANQGSEA. V was pared by 4 bases and J by 1 base, with 0 bases of the junction left unmatched. The CDR3 length is 13 residues.

V is TRBV4-3 and J is TRBJ2-1, with 8 positions matching TRBD2. In germline, CDR1 is LGHNA, CDR2 YSLEER. The CDR3 consists of 15 residues. The trim removed 3 bases at V and 6 bases at J, leaving 7 bases unmatched. In nucleotides, the CDR3 is TGCGCCAGCAGCCAGCGACTAGCGCCGTCCAATGAGCAGTTCTTC. Amino acids: CASSQRLAPSNEQFF.

With regard to this clonotype: A single base separates this from a much larger clone, so it may be a read error. The chain combines TRBV28 with TRBJ1-1; 8 nucleotides line up with TRBD1. CDR1 is MDHEN and CDR2 is SYDVKM in the germline V gene. This CDR3 spans 15 amino acids. CDR3 DNA: TGTACCAGCAGTTTCCTTTACAGGGGGATGGCTGAAGCTTTCTTT. Translation gives CTSSFLYRGMAEAFF.